This T cell receptor (beta chain) was profiled in a study of T cells after yellow fever vaccination. The germline V gene encodes CDR1 LGHNA and CDR2 YNFKEQ. CDR3 size: 15 residues. The V and J ends lost 1 base and 3 bases respectively, with 10 bases between them. The study made its TCR cDNA through 5'RACE template switching. That step introduced a universal primer site along with UMIs. MiXCR, applied by TCRdb to the 5' RACE reads, yields one record per CDR3 protein. The sample includes about 260,000 distinct CDR3 sequences, around 4.9% of them seen just once. As regards this clonotype: The antigen remains undetermined.

Findings and caveats of the study: The study noted that FACS-sorted repertoires could contain abundant clonotypes contaminating from the bulk population.

Sequenced material: CD4+ T cells sorted from PBMCs, taken on the day of the yellow fever booster vaccination. The clonotype comes from a man between 18 and 29 years old who received the YFV17D yellow fever vaccine. This chain joins TRBV4-2 and TRBJ1-5; D is ambiguous. The chain's CDR3 is CASSQAGRFNQPQHF. CDR3 nucleotide sequence: TGTGCCAGCAGCCAAGCTGGCAGATTCAATCAGCCCCAGCATTTT.